The table lists the clone carrying this T cell receptor beta chain with a few counts. The data were obtained in a study of identical twins. This CDR3 is 11 amino acids long. Germline CDR1 reads MDHEN; CDR2 reads SYDVKM. TCRdb re-derived calls from the 5' RACE reads in MiXCR, one entry per CDR3 protein. The sample has 1.5 million to 2 million distinct CDR3 sequences; more than 30% are singletons. This chain uses TRBV28 with TRBJ2-1; 7 nucleotides align to TRBD1. The J call is uncertain, as TRBJ2-7 better fits the DNA end. The receptor's source is a newborn girl in good health. Sequencing used cord blood. The DNA of the CDR3 is TGTGCCAGTAGGGGGCACAATGAGCAGTACTTC. Its protein is CASRGHNEQYF.